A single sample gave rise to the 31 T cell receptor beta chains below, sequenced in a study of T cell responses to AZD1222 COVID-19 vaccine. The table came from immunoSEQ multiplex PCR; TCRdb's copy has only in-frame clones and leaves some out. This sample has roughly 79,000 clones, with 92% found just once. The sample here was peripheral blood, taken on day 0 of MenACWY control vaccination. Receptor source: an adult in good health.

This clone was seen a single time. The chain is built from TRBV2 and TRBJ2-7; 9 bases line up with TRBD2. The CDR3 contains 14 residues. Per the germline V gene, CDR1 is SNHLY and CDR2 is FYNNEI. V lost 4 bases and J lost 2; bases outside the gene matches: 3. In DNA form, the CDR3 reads TGTGCCAGCAGTGCGACTAGCGGAGCCTACGAGCAGTACTTC. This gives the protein CASSATSGAYEQYF.

CDR3 residues: CASSLWSDPNTEAFF. As DNA, the CDR3 is TGTGCCAGCAGCCTTTGGAGCGATCCAAACACTGAAGCTTTCTTT. The J gene is TRBJ1-1, the V gene TRBV7-8; D call uncertain. The CDR3 is 15 residues long. V was trimmed by 5 bases and J by 2 bases, leaving 15 bases between them. Germline V gene data show CDR1 as SGHVS and CDR2 as FQNEAQ.

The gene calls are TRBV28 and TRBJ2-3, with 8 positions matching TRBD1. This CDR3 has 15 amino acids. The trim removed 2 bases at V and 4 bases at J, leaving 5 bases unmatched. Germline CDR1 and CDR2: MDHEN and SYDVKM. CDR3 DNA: TGTGCCAGCAGTTTAAGACAGGGGCCCTCAGATACGCAGTATTTT. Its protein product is CASSLRQGPSDTQYF.

The CDR3 DNA sequence: TGCGCCAGCAGCTTGGGACAGTCCATGAACACTGAAGCTTTCTTT. Translated, it gives CASSLGQSMNTEAFF. The chain uses TRBV5-1 and TRBJ1-1; tentative D call: TRBD1 (5 bases). The V and J ends lost 0 bases and 0 bases respectively, with 9 bases between them. Germline-derived CDR1 and CDR2 are SGHRS and YFSETQ. This CDR3 is built from 15 residues.

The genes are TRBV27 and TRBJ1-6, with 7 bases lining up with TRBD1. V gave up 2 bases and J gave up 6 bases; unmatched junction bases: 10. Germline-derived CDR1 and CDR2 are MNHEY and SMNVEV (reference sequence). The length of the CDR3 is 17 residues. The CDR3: CASSLDPTGSFNSPLHF. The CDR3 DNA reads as TGTGCCAGCAGTTTAGACCCGACAGGGTCTTTTAATTCACCCCTCCACTTT.

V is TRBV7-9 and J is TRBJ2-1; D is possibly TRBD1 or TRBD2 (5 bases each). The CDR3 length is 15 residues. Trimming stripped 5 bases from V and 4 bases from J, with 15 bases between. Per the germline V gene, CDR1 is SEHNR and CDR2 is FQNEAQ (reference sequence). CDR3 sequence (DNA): TGTGCCAGCAGCAAACCCGGGACGGAATACAATGAGCAGTTCTTC. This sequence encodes CASSKPGTEYNEQFF.

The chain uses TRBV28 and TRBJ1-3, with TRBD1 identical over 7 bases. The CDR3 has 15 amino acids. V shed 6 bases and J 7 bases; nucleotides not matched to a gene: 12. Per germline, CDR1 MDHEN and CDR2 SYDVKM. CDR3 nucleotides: TGTGCCAGCAGCCCCAGGGACAGAATTTCGAACACCATATATTTT. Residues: CASSPRDRISNTIYF.

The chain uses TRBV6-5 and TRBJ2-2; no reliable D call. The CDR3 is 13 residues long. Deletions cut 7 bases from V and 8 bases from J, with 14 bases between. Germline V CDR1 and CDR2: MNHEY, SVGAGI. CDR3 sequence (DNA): TGTGCCAGCACTATGGACGGCCTAGGGGAGCTGTTTTTT. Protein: CASTMDGLGELFF.

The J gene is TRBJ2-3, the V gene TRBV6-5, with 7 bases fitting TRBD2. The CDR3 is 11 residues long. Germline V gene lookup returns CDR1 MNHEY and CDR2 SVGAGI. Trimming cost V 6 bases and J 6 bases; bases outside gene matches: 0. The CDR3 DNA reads TGTGCCAGCAGGCGGGAGGATACGCAGTATTTT. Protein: CASRREDTQYF.

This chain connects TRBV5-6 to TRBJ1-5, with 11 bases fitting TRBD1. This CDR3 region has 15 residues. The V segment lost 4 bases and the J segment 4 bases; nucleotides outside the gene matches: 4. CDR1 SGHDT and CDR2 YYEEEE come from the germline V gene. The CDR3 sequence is CASSPGTGGNQPQHF. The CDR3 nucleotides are TGTGCCAGCAGCCCCGGGACAGGGGGTAATCAGCCCCAGCATTTT.

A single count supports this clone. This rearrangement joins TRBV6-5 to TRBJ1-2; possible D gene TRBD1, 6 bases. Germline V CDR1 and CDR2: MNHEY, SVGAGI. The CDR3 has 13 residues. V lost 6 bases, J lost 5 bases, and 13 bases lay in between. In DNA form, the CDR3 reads TGTGCCAGCAGACATACAGGGACGTATGGCTACACCTTC. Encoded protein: CASRHTGTYGYTF.

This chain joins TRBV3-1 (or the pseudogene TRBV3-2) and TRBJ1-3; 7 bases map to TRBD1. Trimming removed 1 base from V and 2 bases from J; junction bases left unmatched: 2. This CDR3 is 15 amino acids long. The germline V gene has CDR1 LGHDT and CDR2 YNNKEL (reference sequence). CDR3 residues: CASSQGDRAGNTIYF. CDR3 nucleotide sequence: TGTGCCAGCAGCCAAGGTGACAGGGCTGGAAACACCATATATTTT.

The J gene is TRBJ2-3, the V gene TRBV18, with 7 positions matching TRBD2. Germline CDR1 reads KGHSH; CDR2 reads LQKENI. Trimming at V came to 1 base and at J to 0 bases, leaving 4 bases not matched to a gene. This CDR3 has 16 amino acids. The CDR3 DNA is TGTGCCAGCTCACCACGGCTAGCGGCCAGCACAGATACGCAGTATTTT. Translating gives CASSPRLAASTDTQYF.

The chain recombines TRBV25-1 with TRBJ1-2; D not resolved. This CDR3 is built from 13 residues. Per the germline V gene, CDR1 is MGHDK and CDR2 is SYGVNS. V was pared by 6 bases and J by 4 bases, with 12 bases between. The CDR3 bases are TGTGCCAGCAGCGCCGAGGGCCCCTATGGCTACACCTTC. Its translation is CASSAEGPYGYTF.

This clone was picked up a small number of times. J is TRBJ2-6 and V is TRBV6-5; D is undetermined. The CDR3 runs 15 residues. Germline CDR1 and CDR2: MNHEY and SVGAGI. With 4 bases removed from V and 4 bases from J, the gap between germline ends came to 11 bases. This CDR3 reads CASSSAALGANVLTF. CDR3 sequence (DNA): TGTGCCAGCAGTTCGGCGGCTCTGGGGGCCAACGTCCTGACTTTC.

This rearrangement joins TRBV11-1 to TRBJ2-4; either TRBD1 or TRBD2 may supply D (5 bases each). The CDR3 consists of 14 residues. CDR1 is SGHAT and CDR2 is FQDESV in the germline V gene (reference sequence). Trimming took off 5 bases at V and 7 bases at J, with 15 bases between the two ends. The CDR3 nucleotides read TGTGCCAGCAGCGCATCCGGGGCCGACAACATTCAGTACTTC. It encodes CASSASGADNIQYF.

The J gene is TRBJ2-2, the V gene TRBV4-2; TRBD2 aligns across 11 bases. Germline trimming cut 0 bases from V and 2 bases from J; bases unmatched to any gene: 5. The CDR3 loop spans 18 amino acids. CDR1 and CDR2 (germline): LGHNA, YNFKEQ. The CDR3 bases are TGTGCCAGCAGCCAAGATTTGACTAGCGGGGCCAACACCGGGGAGCTGTTTTTT. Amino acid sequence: CASSQDLTSGANTGELFF.

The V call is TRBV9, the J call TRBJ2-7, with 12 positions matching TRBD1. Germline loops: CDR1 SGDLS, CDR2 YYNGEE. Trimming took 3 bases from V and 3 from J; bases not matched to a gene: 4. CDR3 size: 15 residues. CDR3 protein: CASSAGTGGIYEQYF. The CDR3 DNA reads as TGTGCCAGCAGCGCAGGGACAGGGGGCATCTACGAGCAGTACTTC.

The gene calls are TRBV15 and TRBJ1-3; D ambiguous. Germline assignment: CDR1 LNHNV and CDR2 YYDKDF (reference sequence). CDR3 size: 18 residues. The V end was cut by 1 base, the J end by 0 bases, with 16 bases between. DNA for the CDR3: TGTGCCACCAGCAGAGGGATGTTGCCCGGGAACTCTGGAAACACCATATATTTT. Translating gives CATSRGMLPGNSGNTIYF.

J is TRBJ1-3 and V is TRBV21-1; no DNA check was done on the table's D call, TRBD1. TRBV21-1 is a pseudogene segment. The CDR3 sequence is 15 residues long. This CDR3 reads CASSNAGQVDHTIYF. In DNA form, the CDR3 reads TGTGCCAGCAGCAATGCGGGACAGGTAGATCACACCATATATTTT.

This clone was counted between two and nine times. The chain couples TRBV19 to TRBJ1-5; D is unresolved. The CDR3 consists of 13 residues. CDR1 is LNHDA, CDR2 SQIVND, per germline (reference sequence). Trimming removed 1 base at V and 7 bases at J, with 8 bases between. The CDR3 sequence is CASSIVEEQPQHF. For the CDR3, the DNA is TGTGCCAGTAGTATAGTGGAGGAACAGCCCCAGCATTTT.

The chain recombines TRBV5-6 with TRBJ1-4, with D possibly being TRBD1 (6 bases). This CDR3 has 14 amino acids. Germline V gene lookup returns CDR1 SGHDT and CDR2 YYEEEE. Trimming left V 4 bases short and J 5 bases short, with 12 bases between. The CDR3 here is CASSPQGRNEKLFF. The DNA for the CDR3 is TGTGCCAGCAGCCCCCAGGGGAGGAATGAAAAACTGTTTTTT. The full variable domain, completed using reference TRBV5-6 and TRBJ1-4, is DAGVTQSPTHLIKTRGQQVTLRCSPKSGHDTVSWYQQALGQGPQFIFQYYEEEERQRGNFPDRFSGHQFPNYSSELNVNALLLGDSALYLCASSPQGRNEKLFFGSGTQLSVL.

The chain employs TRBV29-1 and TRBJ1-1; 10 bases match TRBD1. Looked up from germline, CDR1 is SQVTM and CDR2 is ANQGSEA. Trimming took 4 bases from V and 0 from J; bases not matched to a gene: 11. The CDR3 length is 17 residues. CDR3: CSVAGSWDRGLNTEAFF. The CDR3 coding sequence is TGCAGCGTTGCGGGGTCGTGGGACAGGGGCCTGAACACTGAAGCTTTCTTT.

CDR3 region: CASSRTGTDPGNTIYF. CDR3 bases: TGTGCCAGTAGTCGTACCGGGACAGATCCTGGAAACACCATATATTTT. This rearrangement joins TRBV19 to TRBJ1-3; 7 bases map to TRBD1. Trimming removed 5 bases from V and 2 bases from J; junction bases left unmatched: 9. The CDR3 extends over 16 amino acids. Germline V gene lookup returns CDR1 LNHDA and CDR2 SQIVND (reference sequence).

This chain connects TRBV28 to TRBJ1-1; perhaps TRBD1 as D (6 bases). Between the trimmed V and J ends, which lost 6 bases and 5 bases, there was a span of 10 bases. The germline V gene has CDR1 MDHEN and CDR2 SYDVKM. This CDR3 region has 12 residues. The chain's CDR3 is CASSAGVTEAFF. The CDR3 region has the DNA TGTGCCAGCAGCGCAGGGGTAACTGAAGCTTTCTTT.

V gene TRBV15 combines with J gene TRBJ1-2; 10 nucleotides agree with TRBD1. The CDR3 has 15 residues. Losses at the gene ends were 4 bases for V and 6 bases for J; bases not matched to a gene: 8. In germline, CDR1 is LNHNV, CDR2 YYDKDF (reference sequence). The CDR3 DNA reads TGTGCCACCAGCACCTACGGACAGGGGGTTCATGGCTACACCTTC. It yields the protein CATSTYGQGVHGYTF.

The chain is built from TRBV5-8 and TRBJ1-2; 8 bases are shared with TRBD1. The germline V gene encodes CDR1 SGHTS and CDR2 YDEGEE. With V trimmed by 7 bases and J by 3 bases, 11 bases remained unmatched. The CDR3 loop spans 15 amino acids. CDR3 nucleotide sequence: TGTGCCAGCGCAAATCCGGGACAGGAGCACTATGGCTACACCTTC. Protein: CASANPGQEHYGYTF.

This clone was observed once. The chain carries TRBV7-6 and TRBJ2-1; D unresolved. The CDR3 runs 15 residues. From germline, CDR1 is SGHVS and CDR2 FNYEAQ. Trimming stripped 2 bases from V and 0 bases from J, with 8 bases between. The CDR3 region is CASSLSESSYNEQFF. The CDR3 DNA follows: TGTGCCAGCAGCTTATCAGAAAGCTCCTACAATGAGCAGTTCTTC.

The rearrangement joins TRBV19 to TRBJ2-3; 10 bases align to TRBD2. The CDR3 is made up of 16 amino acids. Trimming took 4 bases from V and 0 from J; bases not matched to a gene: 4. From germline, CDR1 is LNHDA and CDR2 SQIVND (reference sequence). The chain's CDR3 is CASSNPGLASTDTQYF. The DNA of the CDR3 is TGTGCCAGTAGTAATCCGGGACTAGCGAGCACAGATACGCAGTATTTT.

The DNA for the CDR3 is TGTGCCAGCAGCGCCGGAACTATATTCGGGGAGCTGTTTTTT. Protein product: CASSAGTIFGELFF. The chain has TRBV11-2 and TRBJ2-2; D remains unclear. The CDR3 runs 14 residues. Germline CDR1 SGHAT, CDR2 FQNNGV. V dropped 5 bases and J dropped 7 bases, with 14 bases sitting between them. The variable domain in full, completed from reference TRBV11-2 and TRBJ2-2, reads EAGVAQSPRYKIIEKRQSVAFWCNPISGHATLYWYQQILGQGPKLLIQFQNNGVVDDSQLPKDRFSAERLKGVDSTLKIQPAKLEDSAVYLCASSAGTIFGELFFGEGSRLTVL.

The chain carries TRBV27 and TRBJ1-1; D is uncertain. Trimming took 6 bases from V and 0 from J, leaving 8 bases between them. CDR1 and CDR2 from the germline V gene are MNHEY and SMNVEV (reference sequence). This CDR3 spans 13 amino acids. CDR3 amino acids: CASSLQLNTEAFF. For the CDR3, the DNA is TGTGCCAGCAGCCTTCAGTTGAACACTGAAGCTTTCTTT.